This T cell receptor (beta chain) was identified in a study of blood T cell repertoires in COVID-19. The method was immunoSEQ multiplex PCR; TCRdb's version includes in-frame clones alone and lacks a portion of them. Of fewer than 110,000 clones listed, about 90% are singletons. Trimming took 4 bases from V and 6 from J; bases not matched to a gene: 6. The CDR3 has 14 amino acids. Germline V gene data show CDR1 as LGHDT and CDR2 as YNNKEL (reference sequence). The receptor was derived from a woman aged 60 to 75 with acute or convalescent COVID-19. Specimen: peripheral blood. The J gene is TRBJ2-7, the V gene TRBV3-1 (or the pseudogene TRBV3-2); 10 bases line up with TRBD1. DNA of the CDR3: TGTGCCAGCAGCCCCCGACAGGGGGCAGGCGAGCAGTACTTC. This codes for CASSPRQGAGEQYF.